The text below deals with one T cell receptor (beta chain). What it binds is not known. From germline, CDR1 is LNHDA and CDR2 SQIVND (reference sequence). Trimming took 5 bases from V and 0 from J, leaving 16 bases between them. This CDR3 spans 16 amino acids. This entry comes from a study of cytomegalovirus exposure and HLA in healthy donors. The study ran its PCR with 60 Vbeta and 13 Jbeta primers. Method: immunoSEQ multiplex PCR; TCRdb's copy keeps in-frame clones and lacks some. The sample lists over 45,000 clones, approximately 78% occurring once. Study-level findings and limits: A later analysis linked a missense DCLRE1C variant to TCR beta V- and J-gene trimming. Later examination showed HLA-associated TCR beta chains had greater clonal expansion than equally common others. Some public TCRs appeared in many individuals, while most sequences were rare.

V usage is TRBV19 and J usage is TRBJ1-1, with D possibly matching TRBD1 (5 bases). This TCR came from a female donor in good health and CMV-seronegative. Sequenced input: PBMCs. This CDR3 reads CASSGGGTEMNTEAFF. CDR3 DNA: TGTGCCAGTAGTGGGGGAGGGACCGAAATGAACACTGAAGCTTTCTTT.